The rows below give T cell receptor beta chains drawn from one sample of a study of blood T cell repertoires in COVID-19. Profiling relied on immunoSEQ multiplex PCR, and the TCRdb table lists in-frame clones only, not all of them. The sample carries about 210,000 clones, about 90% recorded once. Sequencing was carried out using peripheral blood. Receptors were obtained from a man aged 18 to 29 with active or convalescent COVID-19. Each CDR3 is given with its conserved first and last residue. The D gene is left open where the match is weak. The size field is filled for only some rows; it gives once, few, many or a size class.

clone_size,v_call,d_call,j_call,cdr3_aa,cdr3_nt
once,TRBV9,TRBD2,TRBJ2-1,CASSVGTSGMGEQFF,TGTGCCAGCAGCGTCGGGACTAGCGGGATGGGTGAGCAGTTCTTC
NA,TRBV28,TRBD1,TRBJ1-1,CASRWTGVGDTEAFF,TGTGCCAGCAGATGGACAGGGGTGGGGGACACTGAAGCTTTCTTT
NA,TRBV7-3,TRBD2,TRBJ2-5,CASSQAGGEETQYF,TGTGCCAGCAGCCAAGCGGGAGGGGAAGAGACCCAGTACTTC
NA,TRBV14,TRBD1,TRBJ1-6,CASSLRTGWDSPLHF,TGTGCCAGCAGCCTTCGGACAGGGTGGGATTCACCCCTCCACTTT
NA,TRBV7-2,TRBD1,TRBJ1-1,CASSLVTGVNTEAFF,TGTGCCAGCAGCTTAGTGACAGGGGTCAACACTGAAGCTTTCTTT
NA,TRBV2,NA,TRBJ2-5,CASNRAPRETQYF,TGTGCCAGCAACAGAGCCCCCCGGGAGACCCAGTACTTC
NA,TRBV18,TRBD2,TRBJ2-3,CASSPLAGGSTDTQYF,TGTGCCAGCTCACCACTAGCGGGGGGAAGCACAGATACGCAGTATTTT
NA,TRBV6-1,NA,TRBJ2-1,CASSEPRGRSYNEQFF,TGTGCCAGCAGTGAACCCCGGGGTAGGAGCTACAATGAGCAGTTCTTC
once,TRBV30,TRBD2,TRBJ2-2,CAWGTSGRYADTGELFF,TGTGCCTGGGGGACTAGCGGGAGATATGCGGACACCGGGGAGCTGTTTTTT
NA,TRBV10-1,TRBD1,TRBJ2-1,CASSESYRVGQGTIEQFF,TGCGCCAGCAGTGAGTCTTATAGGGTGGGACAGGGCACCATTGAGCAGTTCTTC
once,TRBV7-9,TRBD1,TRBJ1-2,CASSLGTGGAWGYTF,TGTGCCAGCAGCCTAGGTACAGGGGGCGCTTGGGGCTACACCTTC
NA,TRBV30,TRBD2,TRBJ2-5,CAWSVSGILETQYF,TGTGCCTGGAGTGTAAGCGGGATCCTAGAGACCCAGTACTTC
NA,TRBV24-1,NA,TRBJ1-5,CATRAGGNQPQHF,TGTGCCACCCGAGCAGGCGGGAATCAGCCCCAGCATTTT
NA,TRBV7-3,NA,TRBJ2-5,CASSLDSYQETQYF,TGTGCCAGCAGCTTAGATAGCTACCAAGAGACCCAGTACTTC
NA,TRBV7-8,NA,TRBJ2-7,CASSLVSGAYEQYF,TGTGCCAGCAGCTTAGTTTCGGGGGCCTACGAGCAGTACTTC
NA,TRBV7-9,TRBD1,TRBJ2-2,CASSLRGQGKTGELFF,TGTGCCAGCAGCTTACGGGGACAGGGAAAGACCGGGGAGCTGTTTTTT
NA,TRBV27,TRBD2,TRBJ2-7,CASRGGVEQYF,TGTGCCAGCAGGGGAGGGGTCGAGCAGTACTTC
NA,TRBV7-8,NA,TRBJ1-2,CASSERSGTLAGVYGYTF,TGTGCCAGCAGCGAACGTTCCGGGACATTGGCTGGAGTCTATGGCTACACCTTC
few,TRBV7-3,NA,TRBJ1-1,CASSSQLNTEAFF,TGTGCCAGCAGCTCTCAGTTGAACACTGAAGCTTTCTTT
NA,TRBV19,NA,TRBJ2-2,CASMSRGAGELFF,TGTGCCAGTATGTCCAGGGGGGCCGGGGAGCTGTTTTTT
once,TRBV24-1,NA,TRBJ1-5,CATSDPQSNQPQHF,TGTGCCACCAGTGATCCCCAAAGCAATCAGCCCCAGCATTTT
NA,TRBV6-5,NA,TRBJ1-2,CASSLGGKDYGYTF,TGTGCCAGCAGTCTCGGAGGGAAAGACTATGGCTACACCTTC
NA,TRBV19,TRBD1,TRBJ1-3,CASSIPGTDGNTIYF,TGTGCCAGTAGTATTCCAGGGACAGACGGAAACACCATATATTTT
NA,TRBV30,NA,TRBJ2-2,CAWSVLRNTGELFF,TGTGCCTGGAGTGTACTGAGGAACACCGGGGAGCTGTTTTTT
NA,TRBV4-2,TRBD2,TRBJ2-5,CASSRDPTSGQETQYF,TGTGCCAGCAGCCGAGACCCGACTAGCGGTCAAGAGACCCAGTACTTC
NA,TRBV30,NA,TRBJ2-5,CAWSLDTGFRTQYF,TGTGCCTGGAGTCTCGACACGGGATTCAGGACCCAGTACTTC
NA,TRBV19,TRBD1,TRBJ2-1,CASRPGTGLYNEQFF,TGTGCCAGTAGACCAGGGACAGGGTTATACAATGAGCAGTTCTTC
NA,TRBV10-3,TRBD2,TRBJ2-1,CAIRGTSGKRNEQFF,TGTGCCATCAGAGGGACTAGCGGGAAGCGTAATGAGCAGTTCTTC
NA,TRBV2,TRBD1,TRBJ2-2,CARGTGLGTGELFF,TGTGCCAGAGGGACAGGGCTGGGCACCGGGGAGCTGTTTTTT
NA,TRBV30,TRBD2,TRBJ2-1,CAWSFGTSGNYNEQFF,TGTGCCTGGAGTTTCGGGACTAGCGGAAACTACAATGAGCAGTTCTTC
NA,TRBV4-1,TRBD2,TRBJ2-1,CASSQDIAGVRQFF,TGCGCCAGCAGCCAAGATATAGCGGGAGTTCGGCAGTTCTTC
NA,TRBV5-4,TRBD1,TRBJ2-1,CASSPRDRIDNEQFF,TGTGCCAGCAGCCCCCGGGACAGGATAGACAATGAGCAGTTCTTC
NA,TRBV19,TRBD2,TRBJ2-5,CASTQTGSGRPQETQYF,TGTGCCAGTACTCAAACGGGGAGCGGGAGACCTCAAGAGACCCAGTACTTC
NA,TRBV29-1,NA,TRBJ1-2,CSVVGTSSLNYGYTF,TGCAGCGTTGTAGGGACATCGAGTTTAAACTATGGCTACACCTTC
many,TRBV2,TRBD2,TRBJ2-1,CASRERLAGGYNEQFF,TGTGCCAGCAGAGAAAGACTAGCGGGAGGGTACAATGAGCAGTTCTTC
NA,TRBV30,NA,TRBJ1-4,CAWSEREKLFF,TGTGCCTGGAGTGAGCGTGAAAAACTGTTTTTT